This TCR beta chain was retrieved from a study of cytomegalovirus exposure and HLA in healthy donors. General observations from the study: Donors belonging to an Asian-associated ancestry cluster reportedly showed fewer N-insertions in productive TCRs than the approximately 690-donor mean, according to what a later analysis found. HLA alleles were associated with 15,000 to 20,000 TCR beta sequences in a later analysis at 0.05 false discovery rate. As a later analysis showed, several of the most significant clusters appeared to be linked to common viral pathogens. Most observed TCR sequences were rare, whereas some public TCRs were detected in many donors.

CDR3 size: 15 residues. V dropped 3 bases and J dropped 5 bases, with 16 bases sitting between them. Per the germline V gene, CDR1 is PRHDT and CDR2 is FYEKMQ (reference sequence). In regard to this clone: Its antigen is not known.

The study ran its PCR with 60 Vbeta and 13 Jbeta primers. The protocol was immunoSEQ multiplex PCR, while the TCRdb copy is restricted to in-frame clones and leaves out a portion. The repertoire consists of roughly 100,000 clones, with under 85% occurring once and the leading ten covering 6.5% to 9.5%. The clonotype was recovered from a woman in her forties in good health and CMV-seropositive. This sequence joins TRBV13 and TRBJ1-1; tentatively, D is TRBD1 (5 bases). The sample comprised PBMCs. The CDR3 spells CASSFRGRGPTEAFF. The CDR3 coding sequence is TGTGCCAGCAGCTTTCGGGGGAGGGGCCCGACTGAAGCTTTCTTT.